This T cell receptor (beta chain) was captured in a study of shared clonotypes between healthy human individuals. Study-level information: The donor group consisted of a couple of women and a few men, aged 18 to 49. Study-wide findings and caveats: Investigators collected only blood, and repertoires in tissues likely differ.

Splitting of each subset's genomic DNA was done evenly across several immunoSEQ plates. Measured with immunoSEQ multiplex PCR; TCRdb has only the in-frame clones, and not every one. The sample shows hundreds of thousands of clones, 70% to 80% of them seen only once. The donors, healthy adults who were HIV-negative, had experienced no recent acute infections or vaccinations. Turning to this clone: The antigen remains unidentified.

The V and J ends lost 4 bases and 2 bases, in that order; junction bases with no gene match: 11. This CDR3 spans 19 amino acids. Looked up from germline, CDR1 is ENHRY and CDR2 is SYGVKD. The rearrangement joins TRBV10-3 to TRBJ2-1, with 13 bases aligning to TRBD2. This sequence originates from a woman between 40 and 50 years old in good health. Some clones in this sample may be carry-over from other donors' samples. The sample was PBMCs. The CDR3 reads CAISGRRATSGRAYNEQFF. CDR3 DNA sequence: TGTGCCATCAGTGGGAGACGCGCTACTAGCGGGAGGGCCTACAATGAGCAGTTCTTC.